These 22 T cell receptor beta chains came from one sample sequenced in a study of OX40 agonist ivuxolimab in advanced cancers. Assay used: immunoSEQ multiplex PCR; TCRdb lists only in-frame clones, some missing. The repertoire holds about 25,000 clones, with about 86% as singletons. This material consisted of CD4+ or CD8+ T cells sorted from blood, taken in a trial of the OX40 agonist ivuxolimab. The receptors here all came from an adult with an advanced solid tumor such as melanoma, head and neck, liver or kidney cancer.

The V and J genes are TRBV20-1 and TRBJ2-7; D is ambiguous. Per germline, CDR1 DFQATT and CDR2 SNEGSKA (reference sequence). Trimming shortened V by 4 bases and J by 5 bases, and 9 bases separated the two germline ends. The CDR3 spans 11 residues. CDR3 sequence (DNA): TGCAGTGCTAAATATGGGAACGAGCAGTACTTC. It translates to CSAKYGNEQYF.

V is TRBV5-4 and J is TRBJ1-1; D gene unclear. Germline assignment: CDR1 SGHNT and CDR2 YYREEE (reference sequence). The CDR3 loop spans 15 amino acids. V was pared by 0 bases and J by 0 bases, with 9 bases between. CDR3 DNA sequence: TGTGCCAGCAGCTTGGGGGGAAGCATGAACACTGAAGCTTTCTTT. It encodes CASSLGGSMNTEAFF.

The chain is built from TRBV19 and TRBJ2-7; 8 bases align to TRBD1. The CDR3 loop spans 15 amino acids. V lost 3 bases and J lost 6; bases outside the gene matches: 10. Germline V gene sequence: CDR1 LNHDA, CDR2 SQIVND (reference sequence). As DNA, the CDR3 is TGTGCCAGTAGTATTTTACAGGGGGGACAAGGCGAGCAGTACTTC. Translating it yields CASSILQGGQGEQYF.

The chain joins TRBV13 to TRBJ2-1; D is unclear. CDR1 PRHDT and CDR2 FYEKMQ come from the germline V gene (reference sequence). The V gene lost 0 bases and the J gene lost 5 bases, with 5 bases spanning the gap. This CDR3 is 13 amino acids long. The CDR3 DNA reads as TGTGCCAGCAGCTTAGGCCTGGACAATGAGCAGTTCTTC. Its protein is CASSLGLDNEQFF.

This clone occurred once. This chain joins TRBV5-5 and TRBJ2-1; maybe TRBD2 (5 bases). This CDR3 is 11 amino acids long. The V and J ends lost 4 bases and 10 bases respectively, with 9 bases between them. The germline V gene encodes CDR1 SGHKS and CDR2 YYEKEE (reference sequence). The CDR3: CASSPEVEQFF. The DNA of the CDR3 is TGTGCCAGCAGCCCGGAGGTCGAGCAGTTCTTC.

V gene TRBV27 combines with J gene TRBJ2-5; D possibly corresponds to TRBD1 (8 bases). Germline CDR1 and CDR2: MNHEY and SMNVEV (reference sequence). With 2 bases removed from V and 5 bases from J, the gap between germline ends came to 18 bases. This CDR3 contains 16 residues. The chain's CDR3 is CASSLIPTGGGETQYF. CDR3 DNA sequence: TGTGCCAGCAGTTTAATTCCCACAGGGGGAGGGGAGACCCAGTACTTC.

The CDR3 loop reads CASSLAGDEQFF. DNA of the CDR3: TGTGCCAGCAGTTTAGCGGGAGACGAGCAGTTCTTC. The chain is built from TRBV27 and TRBJ2-1, with 7 bases that match TRBD2. The V and J ends lost 2 bases and 10 bases, in that order; junction bases with no gene match: 2. CDR1 and CDR2 (germline): MNHEY, SMNVEV (reference sequence). The CDR3 totals 12 residues.

J is TRBJ2-1 and V is TRBV27; 8 bases align to TRBD2. The CDR3 sequence is 15 residues long. Germline-derived CDR1 and CDR2 are MNHEY and SMNVEV (reference sequence). V lost 5 bases to trimming and J lost 9 bases; unmatched junction nucleotides: 12. The CDR3 DNA follows: TGTGCCAGCAGTCCCCCGGGACTAGAGGGGAGTGAGCAGTTCTTC. Protein product: CASSPPGLEGSEQFF.

The rearrangement uses TRBV5-1 and TRBJ2-1, with 9 bases matching TRBD1. J gave up 7 bases and V 2 bases, and 7 bases lay outside the gene matches. Germline loops: CDR1 SGHRS, CDR2 YFSETQ. CDR3 length equals 15 residues. Here the CDR3 DNA reads TGCGCCAGCAGCTTAGAACAGGGGGCTGAAAATGAGCAGTTCTTC. Its translation is CASSLEQGAENEQFF.

The V and J genes are TRBV5-1 and TRBJ2-3; weak D call: TRBD1 (6 bases). The CDR3 has 13 amino acids. Germline V gene sequence: CDR1 SGHRS, CDR2 YFSETQ. Trimming took off 7 bases at V and 0 bases at J, with 9 bases between the two ends. The CDR3 is CASGQSSTDTQYF. The CDR3 DNA is TGCGCCAGCGGACAGTCTAGCACAGATACGCAGTATTTT.

V gene TRBV11-2 combines with J gene TRBJ1-2, with TRBD1 identical over 10 bases. The V segment lost 5 bases and the J segment 4 bases; nucleotides outside the gene matches: 13. Germline CDR1 reads SGHAT; CDR2 reads FQNNGV. This CDR3 has 17 amino acids. The CDR3 loop reads CASSQPGQGILGYGYTF. The CDR3 nucleotides are TGTGCCAGCAGCCAACCGGGACAGGGGATTCTTGGCTATGGCTACACCTTC.

The rearrangement links TRBV11-2 to TRBJ2-7, with 8 bases that match TRBD1. The V segment lost 8 bases and the J segment 4 bases; nucleotides outside the gene matches: 10. CDR3 length: 14 residues. Per germline, CDR1 SGHAT and CDR2 FQNNGV. CDR3 coding DNA: TGTGCCAGCTCCTCCGGGACAGGATTGTACGAGCAGTACTTC. Translated: CASSSGTGLYEQYF.

In nucleotides, the CDR3 is TGTGCCAGCAGTGACGGGAAGCGGGGAGGGGCAGATACGCAGTATTTT. It translates to CASSDGKRGGADTQYF. This chain uses TRBV6-4 with TRBJ2-3, with 7 positions matching TRBD2. Looked up from germline, CDR1 is MRHNA and CDR2 is SNTAGT. The trim removed 2 bases at V and 4 bases at J, leaving 9 bases unmatched. This CDR3 has 16 amino acids.

A single count supports this clone. J is TRBJ2-1 and V is TRBV6-1; 12 bases align to TRBD2. This CDR3 has 14 residues. V shed 11 bases and J 4 bases; nucleotides not matched to a gene: 6. Germline-derived CDR1 and CDR2 are MNHNS and SASEGT. The CDR3 DNA follows: TGTGCCGGCGGACTAGCGGGATCTTACAATGAGCAGTTCTTC. This encodes CAGGLAGSYNEQFF.

The V gene is TRBV6-5, the J gene TRBJ2-1; possibly TRBD2 for D (6 bases). The CDR3 is 14 residues long. Germline V gives CDR1 MNHEY, CDR2 SVGAGI. Trimming shortened V by 2 bases and J by 3 bases, and 8 bases separated the two germline ends. The chain's CDR3 is CASSYGGFYNEQFF. CDR3 in DNA: TGTGCCAGCAGTTACGGGGGGTTCTACAATGAGCAGTTCTTC.

This rearrangement joins TRBV5-1 to TRBJ2-7; 8 bases align to TRBD1. The CDR3 extends over 14 amino acids. CDR1 and CDR2 (germline): SGHRS, YFSETQ. The V and J ends lost 2 bases and 3 bases, in that order; junction bases with no gene match: 4. The CDR3 spells CASSFGQGNYEQYF. The CDR3 DNA reads as TGCGCCAGCAGCTTTGGACAGGGCAACTACGAGCAGTACTTC. Combining the CDR3 with reference TRBV5-1 and TRBJ2-7 gives the whole variable domain KAGVTQTPRYLIKTRGQQVTLSCSPISGHRSVSWYQQTPGQGLQFLFEYFSETQRNKGNFPGRFSGRQFSNSRSEMNVSTLELGDSALYLCASSFGQGNYEQYFGPGTRLTVT.

The chain is built from TRBV9 and TRBJ1-4, with 11 bases identical to TRBD1. Germline V CDR1 and CDR2: SGDLS, YYNGEE. V was clipped by 3 bases and J by 8 bases; unmatched bases: 6. There are 15 residues in the CDR3. The CDR3 spells CASSGTGGAEEKLFF. The DNA for the CDR3 is TGTGCCAGCAGCGGGACAGGGGGCGCGGAGGAAAAACTGTTTTTT.

This clone was detected a few times. This rearrangement joins TRBV15 to TRBJ1-2, with D possibly TRBD1 on 6 matching bases. In germline, CDR1 is LNHNV, CDR2 YYDKDF (reference sequence). V was cut by 0 bases and J by 8 bases, with 13 bases left in between. This CDR3 contains 14 residues. The CDR3 region has the DNA TGTGCCACCAGCAGAGATAGGGCAGGGGAGGGCTACACCTTC. It encodes CATSRDRAGEGYTF.

V gene TRBV27 combines with J gene TRBJ2-3, with unresolved D. The CDR3 length is 14 residues. Germline values: CDR1 MNHEY, CDR2 SMNVEV (reference sequence). V gave up 2 bases and J gave up 5 bases, with 11 bases separating them. CDR3 in amino acids: CASSLLGSQDTQYF. CDR3 DNA: TGTGCCAGCAGTTTACTAGGGTCACAAGATACGCAGTATTTT.

The chain couples TRBV9 to TRBJ2-3; a weak D match, TRBD2 (5 bases). This CDR3 region has 15 residues. CDR1 and CDR2 (germline): SGDLS, YYNGEE. V lost 0 bases and J 2 bases, leaving 10 bases between the germline ends. The CDR3 sequence: CASSVGSGNTDTQYF. CDR3 coding DNA: TGTGCCAGCAGCGTAGGATCGGGGAACACAGATACGCAGTATTTT.

The V and J genes are TRBV30 and TRBJ2-1; the D gene is possibly TRBD2 (5 bases). V lost 2 bases, J lost 0 bases, and 11 bases lay in between. Germline V gene lookup returns CDR1 GTSNPN and CDR2 SVGIG (reference sequence). This CDR3 contains 15 residues. CDR3 sequence: CAWSPGISSYNEQFF. The CDR3 DNA follows: TGTGCCTGGAGTCCCGGGATTAGCTCCTACAATGAGCAGTTCTTC.

V and J are TRBV6-6 and TRBJ1-1; unclear D gene. This CDR3 is 15 amino acids long. The V and J ends lost 4 bases and 1 base respectively, with 13 bases between them. Germline V gene data show CDR1 as MNHNY and CDR2 as SVGAGI (reference sequence). The CDR3 DNA is TGTGCCAGCAGTTTATCCGGGATTGGGAACACTGAAGCTTTCTTT. Protein sequence: CASSLSGIGNTEAFF.